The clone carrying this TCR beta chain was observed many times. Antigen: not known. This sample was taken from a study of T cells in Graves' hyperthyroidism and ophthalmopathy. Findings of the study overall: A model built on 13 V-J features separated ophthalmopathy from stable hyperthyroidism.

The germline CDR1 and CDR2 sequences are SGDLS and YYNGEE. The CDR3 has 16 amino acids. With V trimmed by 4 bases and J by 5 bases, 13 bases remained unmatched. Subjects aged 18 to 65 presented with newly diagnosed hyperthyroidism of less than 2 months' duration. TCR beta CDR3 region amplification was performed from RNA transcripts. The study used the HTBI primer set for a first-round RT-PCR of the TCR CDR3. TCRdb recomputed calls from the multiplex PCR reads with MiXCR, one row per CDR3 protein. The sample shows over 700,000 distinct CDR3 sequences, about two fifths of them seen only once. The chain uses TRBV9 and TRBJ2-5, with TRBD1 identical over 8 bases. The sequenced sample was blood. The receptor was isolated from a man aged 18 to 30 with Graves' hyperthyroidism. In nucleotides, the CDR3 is TGTGCCAGCAGCCCGAGGGGAGGACAGGGCCTCGAGACCCAGTACTTC. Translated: CASSPRGGQGLETQYF. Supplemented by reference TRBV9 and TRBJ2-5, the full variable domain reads DSGVTQTPKHLITATGQRVTLRCSPRSGDLSVYWYQQSLDQGLQFLIQYYNGEERAKGNILERFSAQQFPDLHSELNLSSLELGDSALYFCASSPRGGQGLETQYFGPGTRLLVL.